Below, one TCR beta chain is given with its context. Per the study methods: Using reference gene primer amplification, nucleated cell counts were estimated. Generated by immunoSEQ multiplex PCR, the TCRdb table keeps only in-frame clones and is missing some. For V, J and clone size, that table is used; D and trimming come from the DNA. The sample records under 250,000 clones, 83% being singletons. The record originates from a study of blood T cell repertoires in COVID-19. About the study: From the United States, Italy and Spain came samples of acute and convalescent COVID-19. PBMCs, B-cell-depleted T cells, or T cells provided the cDNA or gDNA that made up the material.

Germline V CDR1 and CDR2: LNHDA, SQIVND (reference sequence). Trimming pared 4 bases from V and 3 bases from J, leaving 9 bases between. The CDR3 spans 13 residues. The receptor comes from a man aged 40-55 years with active or convalescent COVID-19. The chain recombines TRBV19 with TRBJ1-2; TRBD1 might be the D (5 bases). What was sequenced was peripheral blood. CDR3 sequence: CASSRGGDYGYTF. The CDR3 nucleotides are TGTGCCAGTAGTAGGGGGGGAGACTATGGCTACACCTTC.